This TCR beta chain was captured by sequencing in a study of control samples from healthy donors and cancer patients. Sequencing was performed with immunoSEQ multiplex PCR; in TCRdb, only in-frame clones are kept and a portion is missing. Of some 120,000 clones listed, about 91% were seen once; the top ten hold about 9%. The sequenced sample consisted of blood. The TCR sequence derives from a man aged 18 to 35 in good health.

CDR3 in amino acids: CARAGAGDLADTQYF. CDR3 nucleotide sequence: TGTGCCCGCGCGGGGGCGGGGGATTTAGCAGATACGCAGTATTTT. The rearrangement links TRBV5-5 to TRBJ2-3, with a possible D match to TRBD2 (7 bases). V was trimmed by 10 bases and J by 4 bases, leaving 22 bases between them. The CDR3 contains 15 residues. CDR1 and CDR2 (germline): SGHKS, YYEKEE (reference sequence).